This entry lists 10 T cell receptor beta chains sequenced from one sample in a study of early T cells in non-severe SARS-CoV-2 infection (dated by TCRdb to the early 2020s). The library was obtained by 5' RACE. The sequencer listed for this sample is NextSeq 500. TCRdb handled the public reads itself, with Q25 trimming in fastp and clone calling in MiXCR, and kept productive beta chains. Here each entry gathers all rows of one CDR3 protein and keeps the most common genes and DNA. This sample lists some 31,000 distinct CDR3 sequences; roughly 5.9% were detected once. Approximately 5% of the sample rests with the top ten. The sample was whole blood. These receptors were collected from an adult who was a healthcare worker with PCR-confirmed SARS-CoV-2 infection or an uninfected control (not recorded which).

This clonotype was seen repeatedly, ten times or more. This chain joins TRBV5-1 and TRBJ2-6; 9 nucleotides match TRBD1. The CDR3 contains 16 residues. Trimming cost V 4 bases and J 1 base; bases outside gene matches: 3. From germline, CDR1 is SGHRS and CDR2 YFSETQ. CDR3 protein: CASSPQGASGANVLTF. The CDR3 DNA follows: TGCGCCAGCAGCCCACAGGGGGCATCTGGGGCCAACGTCCTGACTTTC.

This clonotype has ten or more counts. The V call is TRBV11-2, the J call TRBJ2-4, with 7 positions matching TRBD2. Trimming took 3 bases from V and 9 from J; bases not matched to a gene: 8. Germline V CDR1 and CDR2: SGHAT, FQNNGV. The CDR3 spans 14 residues. The CDR3: CASSLGGSSGIQYF. CDR3 DNA sequence: TGTGCCAGCAGCTTGGGCGGGAGTAGTGGCATTCAGTACTTC. The full variable domain, rest sourced from reference TRBV11-2 and TRBJ2-4, is EAGVAQSPRYKIIEKRQSVAFWCNPISGHATLYWYQQILGQGPKLLIQFQNNGVVDDSQLPKDRFSAERLKGVDSTLKIQPAKLEDSAVYLCASSLGGSSGIQYFGAGTRLSVL.

This clonotype showed up many times. The chain combines TRBV20-1 with TRBJ2-7; 7 positions match TRBD1. Germline lookup yields CDR1 DFQATT and CDR2 SNEGSKA (reference sequence). This CDR3 has 12 residues. CDR3 region: CQGGQSTYEQYV. For the CDR3, the DNA is TGCCAAGGGGGACAGAGCACCTACGAGCAGTACGTC.

At least ten counts were recorded for this clonotype. The chain couples TRBV24-1 to TRBJ2-2; TRBD1 might be the D (6 bases). Germline CDR1 and CDR2: KGHDR and SFDVKD. V was cut by 10 bases and J by 3 bases, with 17 bases left in between. The CDR3 is 15 amino acids. CDR3 nucleotides: TGTGCCACTTCAGAACCCAGGGGAGACACCGGGGAGCTGTTTTTT. Its translation: CATSEPRGDTGELFF.

This clonotype was seen many times. DNA of the CDR3: TGTGCCAGCAGCGTCCGGGACAGGGAAGCCGGGGAGCTGTTTTTT. Translating gives CASSVRDREAGELFF. The rearrangement links TRBV7-8 to TRBJ2-2, with 9 bases that match TRBD1. With V trimmed by 5 bases and J by 6 bases, 7 bases remained unmatched. Germline assignment: CDR1 SGHVS and CDR2 FQNEAQ. This CDR3 has 15 residues.

This clonotype has at least ten counts. This chain uses TRBV12-3 or TRBV12-4 with TRBJ2-4, with D maybe TRBD2 (5 bases). The CDR3 totals 15 residues. The ends were cut back, 3 bases at V and 3 bases at J, with 12 bases in the middle. The CDR3 sequence is CASSFEGSRKNIQYF. DNA for the CDR3: TGTGCCAGCAGTTTCGAGGGTAGCCGCAAAAACATTCAGTACTTC.

This clonotype was found a few times. The chain combines TRBV28 with TRBJ2-7; the match to TRBD2 covers 14 bases. Germline lookup yields CDR1 MDHEN and CDR2 SYDVKM. V lost 5 bases and J lost 4; bases outside the gene matches: 7. The CDR3 is 16 amino acids. Here the CDR3 DNA reads TGTGCCAGCAGTCCCCAGGGACTAGCGGGAGAGTACGAGCAGTACTTC. This codes for CASSPQGLAGEYEQYF.

This clonotype was picked up a small number of times. The genes are TRBV5-1 and TRBJ2-1; 8 nucleotides align to TRBD2. CDR1 and CDR2 from the germline V gene are SGHRS and YFSETQ. Unmatched junction bases numbered 16, after V lost 5 bases and J lost 6 bases. The CDR3 is 17 residues long. CDR3: CASRDNRTGGPRNEQFF. The CDR3 nucleotides read TGCGCCAGCAGGGATAACCGGACGGGAGGGCCCCGCAATGAGCAGTTCTTC.

In this sample, this clonotype turned up many times. The chain couples TRBV13 to TRBJ1-2, with D possibly TRBD1 on 6 matching bases. The CDR3 covers 12 residues. V was pared by 5 bases and J by 4 bases, with 8 bases between. Germline V gives CDR1 PRHDT, CDR2 FYEKMQ (reference sequence). CDR3: CASSPQGYGYTF. As DNA, the CDR3 is TGTGCCAGCAGCCCACAGGGCTATGGCTACACCTTC.

This clonotype has at least ten counts. The chain is built from TRBV5-6 and TRBJ2-1; TRBD2 agrees at 9 bases. Germline V gene sequence: CDR1 SGHDT, CDR2 YYEEEE. This CDR3 region has 19 residues. With V trimmed by 4 bases and J by 4 bases, 18 bases remained unmatched. The CDR3 nucleotides read TGTGCCAGCAGCCCAGACAGGGCAGTAAGGCTAGCGGGGTACAATGAGCAGTTCTTC. Translating it yields CASSPDRAVRLAGYNEQFF.